A selection of T cell receptor beta chains follows, all from one sample in a study of cytomegalovirus exposure and HLA in healthy donors. TCRdb's table, derived via immunoSEQ multiplex PCR, lists solely in-frame clones and lacks some. The sample lists around 200,000 clones; around three quarters were seen once. Sequencing used PBMCs. Receptors were obtained from a woman between 45 and 60 years old in good health and CMV-seronegative. CDR3s include the opening cysteine and the closing phenylalanine or tryptophan. Each record gives: CDR3 DNA, CDR3 protein, D gene, clone size, CDR3 length, J gene, V gene. D genes are given only for firm matches. Size tells how often a clone was seen (once, few, many) or the class of an expanded clone, and some rows leave it out.

CDR3 DNA: TGTGCCAGCAGTTTAAGGCGGAATGAGCAGTTCTTC
CDR3 protein: CASSLRRNEQFF
D gene: -
clone size: -
CDR3 length: 12
J gene: TRBJ2-1
V gene: TRBV27

CDR3 DNA: TGCGCCAGCAGAGACCCTACAGGGAACTACGAGCAGTACTTC
CDR3 protein: CASRDPTGNYEQYF
D gene: -
clone size: -
CDR3 length: 14
J gene: TRBJ2-7
V gene: TRBV10-2

CDR3 DNA: TGCGCCAGCAGCGTTGGGACAGCTTATAATTCACCCCTCCACTTT
CDR3 protein: CASSVGTAYNSPLHF
D gene: TRBD1
clone size: -
CDR3 length: 15
J gene: TRBJ1-6
V gene: TRBV5-1

CDR3 DNA: TGCAGCGTCGCCGGGTCCCTTTATGGCTACACCTTC
CDR3 protein: CSVAGSLYGYTF
D gene: -
clone size: -
CDR3 length: 12
J gene: TRBJ1-2
V gene: TRBV29-1

CDR3 DNA: TGTGCCAGCAGGTTAGCGCGGGAGCAGTACTTC
CDR3 protein: CASRLAREQYF
D gene: TRBD2
clone size: -
CDR3 length: 11
J gene: TRBJ2-5
V gene: TRBV2

CDR3 DNA: TGCGCCAGCAGCTTGGCCGCGGCCACAACCTACAATGAGCAGTTCTTC
CDR3 protein: CASSLAAATTYNEQFF
D gene: -
clone size: -
CDR3 length: 16
J gene: TRBJ2-1
V gene: TRBV5-1

CDR3 DNA: TGTGCCAGCAGCCAGGGTCTAAATCAGCCCCAGCATTTT
CDR3 protein: CASSQGLNQPQHF
D gene: -
clone size: few
CDR3 length: 13
J gene: TRBJ1-5
V gene: TRBV6-6

CDR3 DNA: TGTGCCAGCGGACCCAGGACTAGCGTCGGTGAGCAGTTCTTC
CDR3 protein: CASGPRTSVGEQFF
D gene: TRBD2
clone size: -
CDR3 length: 14
J gene: TRBJ2-1
V gene: TRBV6-5

CDR3 DNA: TGTGCCAGCAGCTTAACGGCTAGCGTTATCTACAATGAGCAGTTCTTC
CDR3 protein: CASSLTASVIYNEQFF
D gene: -
clone size: -
CDR3 length: 16
J gene: TRBJ2-1
V gene: TRBV7-3

CDR3 DNA: TGTGCCAGTACCAAGTGGACAGGGCTTAACTATGGCTACACCTTC
CDR3 protein: CASTKWTGLNYGYTF
D gene: TRBD1
clone size: -
CDR3 length: 15
J gene: TRBJ1-2
V gene: TRBV19

CDR3 DNA: TGTGCCAGCAGCGCGACAGGGGGCTCGTACGAGCAGTACTTC
CDR3 protein: CASSATGGSYEQYF
D gene: TRBD1
clone size: -
CDR3 length: 14
J gene: TRBJ2-7
V gene: TRBV9

CDR3 DNA: TGTGCCAGTAGTATACTAGCGGGGGGTTACACCGGGGAGCTGTTTTTT
CDR3 protein: CASSILAGGYTGELFF
D gene: TRBD2
clone size: once
CDR3 length: 16
J gene: TRBJ2-2
V gene: TRBV19

CDR3 DNA: TGTGCCAGCAGTCCCCTTTTCGGGCGGGGAGGCTATGGCTACACCTTC
CDR3 protein: CASSPLFGRGGYGYTF
D gene: -
clone size: -
CDR3 length: 16
J gene: TRBJ1-2
V gene: TRBV28

CDR3 DNA: TGTGCCTGGTCCGGGACTAGCGGGGGGGACAATGAGCAGTTCTTC
CDR3 protein: CAWSGTSGGDNEQFF
D gene: TRBD2
clone size: -
CDR3 length: 15
J gene: TRBJ2-1
V gene: TRBV6-1

CDR3 DNA: TGTGCCAGCAGCACCTTGAGGGGGCTAACCACAGATACGCAGTATTTT
CDR3 protein: CASSTLRGLTTDTQYF
D gene: TRBD1
clone size: -
CDR3 length: 16
J gene: TRBJ2-3
V gene: TRBV9

CDR3 DNA: TGCGCCAGCAGCCATACTAGCGGGGGGAGTGATACGCAGTATTTT
CDR3 protein: CASSHTSGGSDTQYF
D gene: TRBD2
clone size: -
CDR3 length: 15
J gene: TRBJ2-3
V gene: TRBV4-3

CDR3 DNA: TGTGCCAGCAGCGTGACTAGCGGGGGGTCCGATGAGCAGTTCTTC
CDR3 protein: CASSVTSGGSDEQFF
D gene: TRBD2
clone size: -
CDR3 length: 15
J gene: TRBJ2-1
V gene: TRBV9

CDR3 DNA: TGTGCCAGCAGCAAGACAGGGGGCGTCTACGAGCAGTACTTC
CDR3 protein: CASSKTGGVYEQYF
D gene: TRBD1
clone size: -
CDR3 length: 14
J gene: TRBJ2-7
V gene: TRBV11-3

CDR3 DNA: TGTGCCAGCAGCGTAGCGGGACAGGGGGCCTTCAATGAGCAGTTCTTC
CDR3 protein: CASSVAGQGAFNEQFF
D gene: TRBD1
clone size: -
CDR3 length: 16
J gene: TRBJ2-1
V gene: TRBV9

CDR3 DNA: TGTGCCATGCGAGCGGGGGCCCAAGAGACCCAGTACTTC
CDR3 protein: CAMRAGAQETQYF
D gene: TRBD2
clone size: -
CDR3 length: 13
J gene: TRBJ2-5
V gene: TRBV2

CDR3 DNA: TGTGCCAGCAGCTTAGCGGGGGCAGTTGAAGCTTTCTTT
CDR3 protein: CASSLAGAVEAFF
D gene: -
clone size: -
CDR3 length: 13
J gene: TRBJ1-1
V gene: TRBV7-9

CDR3 DNA: TGTGCCAGCAGCTCCCTTTCGAGCGGGAGTTACGAGCAGTACTTC
CDR3 protein: CASSSLSSGSYEQYF
D gene: TRBD2
clone size: once
CDR3 length: 15
J gene: TRBJ2-7
V gene: TRBV5-5

CDR3 DNA: TGTGCCAGCTCACGAATACTAGCGGGAGAGCCAACGAACACCGGGGAGCTGTTTTTT
CDR3 protein: CASSRILAGEPTNTGELFF
D gene: TRBD2
clone size: -
CDR3 length: 19
J gene: TRBJ2-2
V gene: TRBV18

CDR3 DNA: TGCGCCAGCAGCTTGGGAGACAGGGGGGTTACTGAAGCTTTCTTT
CDR3 protein: CASSLGDRGVTEAFF
D gene: TRBD1
clone size: -
CDR3 length: 15
J gene: TRBJ1-1
V gene: TRBV5-1

CDR3 DNA: TGTGCCAGCAGCTACAGGGGGAACACTGAAGCTTTCTTT
CDR3 protein: CASSYRGNTEAFF
D gene: TRBD1
clone size: -
CDR3 length: 13
J gene: TRBJ1-1
V gene: TRBV7-3

CDR3 DNA: TGTGCCAGCAGCCAAGACCTCTCGACAGGGGGCTGGGGAACCTACGAGCAGTACTTC
CDR3 protein: CASSQDLSTGGWGTYEQYF
D gene: TRBD1
clone size: -
CDR3 length: 19
J gene: TRBJ2-7
V gene: TRBV4-2

CDR3 DNA: TGCAGCGTTGGAGCGGGGCTTGGCAGGAAAAATGAGCAGTTCTTC
CDR3 protein: CSVGAGLGRKNEQFF
D gene: TRBD2
clone size: -
CDR3 length: 15
J gene: TRBJ2-1
V gene: TRBV29-1

CDR3 DNA: TGTGCCAGCAGTTTGAGGGACAGGACACCAAAAGCTTTCTTT
CDR3 protein: CASSLRDRTPKAFF
D gene: TRBD1
clone size: -
CDR3 length: 14
J gene: TRBJ1-1
V gene: TRBV28

CDR3 DNA: TGCGCCAGCAGCAAGACAGGGGGCAACTACGAGCAGTACTTC
CDR3 protein: CASSKTGGNYEQYF
D gene: TRBD1
clone size: -
CDR3 length: 14
J gene: TRBJ2-7
V gene: TRBV5-1

CDR3 DNA: TGTGCCAGCAGCTTAAGAAGCGGGGGGGCCGCCACAGATACGCAGTATTTT
CDR3 protein: CASSLRSGGAATDTQYF
D gene: TRBD2
clone size: -
CDR3 length: 17
J gene: TRBJ2-3
V gene: TRBV7-2

CDR3 DNA: TGTGCCAGCAGACCGAAAGCAGGTGGGAGCACAGATACGCAGTATTTT
CDR3 protein: CASRPKAGGSTDTQYF
D gene: -
clone size: few
CDR3 length: 16
J gene: TRBJ2-3
V gene: TRBV27

CDR3 DNA: TGTGCCAGCAGTCGAGGGTATAGCAATCAGCCCCAGCATTTT
CDR3 protein: CASSRGYSNQPQHF
D gene: -
clone size: -
CDR3 length: 14
J gene: TRBJ1-5
V gene: TRBV2

CDR3 DNA: TGCAGCGCTATCCGGGACAGTGCACGCGAGCAGTACTTC
CDR3 protein: CSAIRDSAREQYF
D gene: TRBD1
clone size: -
CDR3 length: 13
J gene: TRBJ2-7
V gene: TRBV29-1

CDR3 DNA: TGTGCCAGCAGTAAATACCCCGGGACAGCGCAAGAGACCCAGTACTTC
CDR3 protein: CASSKYPGTAQETQYF
D gene: TRBD1
clone size: -
CDR3 length: 16
J gene: TRBJ2-5
V gene: TRBV28

CDR3 DNA: TGTGCCAGCAGCTTGTATACTGGAAACACCATATATTTT
CDR3 protein: CASSLYTGNTIYF
D gene: -
clone size: once
CDR3 length: 13
J gene: TRBJ1-3
V gene: TRBV11-3

CDR3 DNA: TGCGCCAGCAGCCAAGAAGTTACAGGGGGCAATCAGCCCCAGCATTTT
CDR3 protein: CASSQEVTGGNQPQHF
D gene: TRBD1
clone size: -
CDR3 length: 16
J gene: TRBJ1-5
V gene: TRBV4-3

CDR3 DNA: TGTGCCAGCAGTGACAGGGAGACCCAGTACTTC
CDR3 protein: CASSDRETQYF
D gene: -
clone size: -
CDR3 length: 11
J gene: TRBJ2-5
V gene: TRBV6-5

CDR3 DNA: TGTGCCAGCAGTGTATTTGTCCTAGCAGCCACAGATACGCAGTATTTT
CDR3 protein: CASSVFVLAATDTQYF
D gene: -
clone size: once
CDR3 length: 16
J gene: TRBJ2-3
V gene: TRBV2

CDR3 DNA: TGTGCCAGCAGCTTAGGTCGTCGAGAGACCCAGTACTTC
CDR3 protein: CASSLGRRETQYF
D gene: -
clone size: -
CDR3 length: 13
J gene: TRBJ2-5
V gene: TRBV7-2

CDR3 DNA: TGTGCCAGCAGCCGCGGGCGGGAAGAGACCCAGTACTTC
CDR3 protein: CASSRGREETQYF
D gene: -
clone size: -
CDR3 length: 13
J gene: TRBJ2-5
V gene: TRBV7-9

CDR3 DNA: TGCGCCAGCAGCCAAGATCCGACAGGGATCTTTAACACCGGGGAGCTGTTTTTT
CDR3 protein: CASSQDPTGIFNTGELFF
D gene: TRBD1
clone size: -
CDR3 length: 18
J gene: TRBJ2-2
V gene: TRBV4-3

CDR3 DNA: TGTGCCAGCAGCTTATGGGTGGCTAGCGATGAGCAGTTCTTC
CDR3 protein: CASSLWVASDEQFF
D gene: -
clone size: once
CDR3 length: 14
J gene: TRBJ2-1
V gene: TRBV7-3

CDR3 DNA: TGTGCCAGCTCTCGCTCCGGGACAGGGCCGAATTTCAATGAAAAACTGTTTTTT
CDR3 protein: CASSRSGTGPNFNEKLFF
D gene: TRBD1
clone size: -
CDR3 length: 18
J gene: TRBJ1-4
V gene: TRBV18

CDR3 DNA: TGTGCCTGGAAGCAGGGGACCTACGAGCAGTACTTC
CDR3 protein: CAWKQGTYEQYF
D gene: -
clone size: -
CDR3 length: 12
J gene: TRBJ2-7
V gene: TRBV30

CDR3 DNA: TGTGCCAGCAGCTTCCACGGGACAGGGGTGGGGGAGCAGTACTTC
CDR3 protein: CASSFHGTGVGEQYF
D gene: TRBD1
clone size: -
CDR3 length: 15
J gene: TRBJ2-7
V gene: TRBV6-6

CDR3 DNA: TGTGCCAGCAGTGAAGCTAGCGCCACAGATACGCAGTATTTT
CDR3 protein: CASSEASATDTQYF
D gene: -
clone size: -
CDR3 length: 14
J gene: TRBJ2-3
V gene: TRBV6-4

CDR3 DNA: TGTGCCAGCAGTTACCGGAGGACAGCAACTAATGAAAAACTGTTTTTT
CDR3 protein: CASSYRRTATNEKLFF
D gene: -
clone size: -
CDR3 length: 16
J gene: TRBJ1-4
V gene: TRBV6-5

CDR3 DNA: TGCGCCAGCAGCTTGGCCGGGACAGGGAACACTGAAGCTTTCTTT
CDR3 protein: CASSLAGTGNTEAFF
D gene: TRBD1
clone size: few
CDR3 length: 15
J gene: TRBJ1-1
V gene: TRBV5-1

CDR3 DNA: TGTGCCAGCATCCGAGAAAGCCCCCGGGAGCTGTTTTTT
CDR3 protein: CASIRESPRELFF
D gene: -
clone size: -
CDR3 length: 13
J gene: TRBJ2-2
V gene: TRBV6-1

CDR3 DNA: TGTGCCAGCAGCTTGAACTCTGGGGGCTTCCACGAGCAGTACTTC
CDR3 protein: CASSLNSGGFHEQYF
D gene: -
clone size: few
CDR3 length: 15
J gene: TRBJ2-7
V gene: TRBV5-4

CDR3 DNA: TGTGCCAGCAGCCTTCGCGCGGGAGGGTACGGGGAGCTGTTTTTT
CDR3 protein: CASSLRAGGYGELFF
D gene: TRBD2
clone size: -
CDR3 length: 15
J gene: TRBJ2-2
V gene: TRBV11-3

CDR3 DNA: TGTGCCAGCTCACTTGGCCCACTGAACACTGAAGCTTTCTTT
CDR3 protein: CASSLGPLNTEAFF
D gene: -
clone size: -
CDR3 length: 14
J gene: TRBJ1-1
V gene: TRBV18

CDR3 DNA: TGCGCCAGCAGTCAATCTGGCCAGACAGGGGTCTACGAGCAGTACTTC
CDR3 protein: CASSQSGQTGVYEQYF
D gene: TRBD1
clone size: few
CDR3 length: 16
J gene: TRBJ2-7
V gene: TRBV23-1

CDR3 DNA: TGTGCCAGCAGTTTCCACAGGAACTCTGGGGCCAACGTCCTGACTTTC
CDR3 protein: CASSFHRNSGANVLTF
D gene: -
clone size: -
CDR3 length: 16
J gene: TRBJ2-6
V gene: TRBV6-6

CDR3 DNA: TGTGCCAGCAGTCTAGCGGTTGTCACCGGGGAGCTGTTTTTT
CDR3 protein: CASSLAVVTGELFF
D gene: TRBD2
clone size: -
CDR3 length: 14
J gene: TRBJ2-2
V gene: TRBV7-6

CDR3 DNA: TGCAGCGGTGGACTAGCGGGAGTTGTGGAGACCCAGTACTTC
CDR3 protein: CSGGLAGVVETQYF
D gene: TRBD2
clone size: -
CDR3 length: 14
J gene: TRBJ2-5
V gene: TRBV29-1

CDR3 DNA: TGTGCCACCAGCAGAGAAGCGGGGGTGTCCGGGGAGCTGTTTTTT
CDR3 protein: CATSREAGVSGELFF
D gene: TRBD2
clone size: -
CDR3 length: 15
J gene: TRBJ2-2
V gene: TRBV15

CDR3 DNA: TGCGCCAGCAGCCAAGAGGGGACAGGGGGCGCTGGCTACACCTTC
CDR3 protein: CASSQEGTGGAGYTF
D gene: TRBD1
clone size: few
CDR3 length: 15
J gene: TRBJ1-2
V gene: TRBV4-3

CDR3 DNA: TGTGCCAGTCGCCGGGGGGATGACAGACTCAATGAGCAGTTCTTC
CDR3 protein: CASRRGDDRLNEQFF
D gene: TRBD2
clone size: once
CDR3 length: 15
J gene: TRBJ2-1
V gene: TRBV6-6

CDR3 DNA: TGTGCCAGCAGTCTAACCTACGAGCAGTACTTC
CDR3 protein: CASSLTYEQYF
D gene: -
clone size: once
CDR3 length: 11
J gene: TRBJ2-7
V gene: TRBV2